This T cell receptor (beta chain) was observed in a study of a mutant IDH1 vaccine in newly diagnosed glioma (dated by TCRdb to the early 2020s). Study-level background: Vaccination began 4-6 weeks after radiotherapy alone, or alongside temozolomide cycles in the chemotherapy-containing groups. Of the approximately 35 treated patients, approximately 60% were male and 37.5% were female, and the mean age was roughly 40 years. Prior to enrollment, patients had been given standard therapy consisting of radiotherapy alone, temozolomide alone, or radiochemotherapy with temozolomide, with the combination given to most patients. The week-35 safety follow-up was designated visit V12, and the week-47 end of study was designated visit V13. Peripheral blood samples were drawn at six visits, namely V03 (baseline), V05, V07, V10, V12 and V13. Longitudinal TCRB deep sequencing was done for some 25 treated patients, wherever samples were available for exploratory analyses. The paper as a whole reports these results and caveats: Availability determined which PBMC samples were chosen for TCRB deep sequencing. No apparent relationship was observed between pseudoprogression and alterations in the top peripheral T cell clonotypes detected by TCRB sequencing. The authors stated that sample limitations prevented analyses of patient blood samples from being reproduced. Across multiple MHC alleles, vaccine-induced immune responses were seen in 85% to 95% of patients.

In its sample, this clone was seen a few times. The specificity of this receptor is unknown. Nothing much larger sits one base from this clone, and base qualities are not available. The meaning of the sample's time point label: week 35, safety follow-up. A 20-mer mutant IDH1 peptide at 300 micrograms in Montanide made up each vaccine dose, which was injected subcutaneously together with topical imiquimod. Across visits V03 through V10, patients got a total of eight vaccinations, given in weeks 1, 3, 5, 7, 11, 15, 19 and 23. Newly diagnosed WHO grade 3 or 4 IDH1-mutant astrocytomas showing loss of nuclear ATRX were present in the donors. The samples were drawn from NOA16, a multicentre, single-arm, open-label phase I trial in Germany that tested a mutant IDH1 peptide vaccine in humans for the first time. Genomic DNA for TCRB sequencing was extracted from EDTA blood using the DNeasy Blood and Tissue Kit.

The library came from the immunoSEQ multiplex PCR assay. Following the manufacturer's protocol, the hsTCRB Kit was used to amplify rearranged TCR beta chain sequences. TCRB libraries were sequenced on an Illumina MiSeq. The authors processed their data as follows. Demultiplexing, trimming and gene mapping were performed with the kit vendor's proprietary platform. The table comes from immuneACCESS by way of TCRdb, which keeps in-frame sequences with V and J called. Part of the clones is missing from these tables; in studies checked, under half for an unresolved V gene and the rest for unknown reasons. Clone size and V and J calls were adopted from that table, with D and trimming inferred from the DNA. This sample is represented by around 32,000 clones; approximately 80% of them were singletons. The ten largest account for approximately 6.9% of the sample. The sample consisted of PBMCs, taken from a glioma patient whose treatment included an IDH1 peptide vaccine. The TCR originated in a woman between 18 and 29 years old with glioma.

The CDR3 protein is CAWRSSGAGTGELFF. The DNA is as follows: TGTGCCTGGAGAAGTAGCGGGGCGGGCACCGGGGAGCTGTTTTTT. Recombination connected TRBV30 to TRBJ2-2; 8 nucleotides in the junction match TRBD2. CDR1 and CDR2 are drawn from the germline V gene (reference sequence): GTSNPN, SVGIG. The germline V end is reduced by 3 bases and the J end by 4 bases; junction bases left unmatched: 7. From cysteine to phenylalanine, the CDR3 is 15 amino acids long. Only the CDR3 DNA is retained, 45 bases long and in frame from the first base.